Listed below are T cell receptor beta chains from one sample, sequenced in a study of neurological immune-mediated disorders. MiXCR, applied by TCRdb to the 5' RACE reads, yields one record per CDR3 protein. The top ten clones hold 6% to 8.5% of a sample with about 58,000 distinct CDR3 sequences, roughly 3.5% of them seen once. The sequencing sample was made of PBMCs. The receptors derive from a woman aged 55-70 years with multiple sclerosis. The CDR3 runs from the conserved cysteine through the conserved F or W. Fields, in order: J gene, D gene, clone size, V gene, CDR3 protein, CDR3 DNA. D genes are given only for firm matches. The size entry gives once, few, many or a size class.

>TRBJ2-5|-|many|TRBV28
CASSLGVETQYF
TGCGCCAGCAGCTTAGGAGTGGAGACCCAGTACTTC
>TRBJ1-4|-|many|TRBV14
CASSQEGHHQVNEKLFF
TGTGCCAGCAGCCAAGAAGGACACCACCAGGTGAATGAAAAACTGTTTTTT
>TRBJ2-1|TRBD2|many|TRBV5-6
CASSFGTSHEQFF
TGTGCCAGCAGCTTCGGGACTAGTCATGAGCAGTTCTTC
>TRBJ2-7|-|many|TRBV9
CASSPYRASDYEQYF
TGTGCCAGCAGCCCCTATAGAGCTTCAGATTACGAGCAGTACTTC
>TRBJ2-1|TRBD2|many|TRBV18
CASSPAGLAGEQFF
TGTGCCAGCTCACCAGCAGGACTAGCTGGTGAGCAGTTCTTC
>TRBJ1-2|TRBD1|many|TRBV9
CASSVGGGGGYTF
TGTGCCAGCAGCGTAGGAGGGGGCGGAGGCTACACCTTC
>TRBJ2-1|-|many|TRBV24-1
CATSDLAGDWNEQFF
TGTGCCACCAGTGATTTAGCTGGGGATTGGAATGAGCAGTTCTTC
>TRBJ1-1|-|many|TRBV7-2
CASSLGPDTEAFF
TGTGCCAGCAGCTTAGGGCCCGACACTGAAGCTTTCTTT
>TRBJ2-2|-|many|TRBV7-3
CASSLTKDTGELFF
TGTGCCAGCAGCTTAACGAAAGACACCGGGGAGCTGTTTTTT
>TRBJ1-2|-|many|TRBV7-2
CASSLAGMRGPYGYTF
TGTGCCAGCAGCTTAGCTGGAATGAGAGGGCCCTATGGCTACACCTTC
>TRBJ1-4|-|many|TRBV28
CASSLRGKLFF
TGTGCCAGCAGTTTAAGGGGAAAACTGTTTTTT
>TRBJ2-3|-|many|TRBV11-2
CASSLDQGGFGTDTQYF
TGTGCCAGCAGCTTAGATCAGGGGGGATTCGGCACAGATACGCAGTATTTT
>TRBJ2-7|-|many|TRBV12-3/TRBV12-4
CASSLPQDHSYEQYF
TGTGCCAGCAGTCTCCCGCAGGACCACTCCTACGAGCAGTACTTC
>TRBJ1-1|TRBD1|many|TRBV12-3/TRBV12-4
CASSSDRAWLKDTEAFF
TGTGCCAGCAGCTCCGACAGGGCCTGGTTGAAGGACACTGAAGCTTTCTTT
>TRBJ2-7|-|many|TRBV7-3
CASSLRGYPYEQYF
TGTGCCAGCAGCTTAAGAGGTTACCCTTACGAGCAGTACTTC
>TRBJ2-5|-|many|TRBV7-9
CASSLRWGNQETQYF
TGTGCCAGCAGCTTAAGGTGGGGAAACCAAGAGACCCAGTACTTC
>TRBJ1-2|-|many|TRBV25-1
CASSEMGFGYGYTF
TGTGCCAGCAGTGAGATGGGGTTTGGCTATGGCTACACCTTC
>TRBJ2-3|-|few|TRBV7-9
CASRGGGSDTQYF
TGTGCCAGCAGGGGAGGGGGGTCAGATACGCAGTATTTT
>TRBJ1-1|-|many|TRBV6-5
CASSYRNTEAFF
TGTGCCAGCAGTTACCGGAACACTGAAGCTTTCTTT
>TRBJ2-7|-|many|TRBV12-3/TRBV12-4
CASSIGSSYEQYF
TGTGCCAGCAGCATCGGCAGTTCCTACGAGCAGTACTTC